Listed below are T cell receptor beta chains from one sample, sequenced in a study of blood T cell repertoires in COVID-19. Method: immunoSEQ multiplex PCR; TCRdb's copy keeps in-frame clones and lacks some. The sample holds around 200,000 clones, less than 90% seen once. Sequencing was done on a sample of PBMCs or T cells enriched from blood (not recorded which). The source of these receptors is a woman aged 30 to 39 who had recovered from COVID-19. The CDR3 runs from the conserved cysteine through the conserved F or W. The D gene is left open where the match is weak. Rows may omit the clone size; those that give it use once, few, many or a size class.

D	V	J	size	CDR3	DNA
NA	TRBV27	TRBJ1-2	few	CASRGQSGGYTF	TGTGCCAGCCGCGGACAGTCAGGGGGCTACACCTTC
NA	TRBV2	TRBJ1-3	NA	CASSERSLSGNTIYF	TGTGCCAGCAGTGAACGGTCCCTCTCTGGAAACACCATATATTTT
NA	TRBV4-3	TRBJ1-1	NA	CASSQDRGGEAFF	TGCGCCAGCAGCCAAGATAGGGGGGGAGAAGCTTTCTTT
TRBD1	TRBV27	TRBJ2-7	NA	CASSSHRDRGRGEQYF	TGTGCCAGCAGTTCCCACCGGGACAGGGGAAGGGGCGAGCAGTACTTC
NA	TRBV15	TRBJ1-2	NA	CATSRDAGVGDGYTF	TGTGCCACCAGCAGAGACGCAGGGGTAGGGGATGGCTACACCTTC
TRBD2	TRBV5-1	TRBJ2-3	NA	CASSLGLAHTSDTQYF	TGCGCCAGCAGCTTAGGACTAGCGCATACCTCAGATACGCAGTATTTT
TRBD1	TRBV5-4	TRBJ1-2	NA	CASSLIGTGWDGYTF	TGTGCCAGCAGCTTGATAGGGACAGGGTGGGATGGCTACACCTTC
NA	TRBV19	TRBJ1-4	NA	CASSPGGTNEKLFF	TGTGCCAGTAGTCCCGGGGGTACTAATGAAAAACTGTTTTTT
NA	TRBV7-3	TRBJ2-2	NA	CASSSEAGAVGTGELFF	TGTGCCAGCAGCTCCGAGGCGGGTGCCGTAGGCACCGGGGAGCTGTTTTTT
TRBD2	TRBV27	TRBJ2-3	NA	CASSLLGLAGGSAGTDTQYF	TGTGCCAGCAGTTTACTAGGACTAGCGGGGGGTAGCGCTGGCACAGATACGCAGTATTTT
TRBD1	TRBV4-3	TRBJ1-6	once	CASSVDQTGFYSPLHF	TGCGCCAGCTCGGTGGACCAGACAGGGTTTTACTCACCCCTCCACTTT
NA	TRBV10-3	TRBJ2-2	NA	CAISGGAANTGELFF	TGTGCCATCAGTGGTGGAGCCGCGAACACCGGGGAGCTGTTTTTT
TRBD1	TRBV6-5	TRBJ2-5	NA	CASSRDRGQETQYF	TGTGCCAGCAGCAGAGACAGGGGTCAAGAGACCCAGTACTTC
NA	TRBV7-2	TRBJ2-7	once	CASSLPSGPHSYEQYF	TGTGCCAGCAGCTTGCCCAGCGGACCCCACTCCTACGAGCAGTACTTC
TRBD1	TRBV5-6	TRBJ2-7	once	CASSPGQGRYEQYF	TGTGCCAGCAGCCCGGGACAGGGCCGTTACGAGCAGTACTTC
TRBD2	TRBV6-1	TRBJ2-7	NA	CASSEGGTNYEQYF	TGTGCCAGCAGTGAGGGAGGGACCAACTACGAGCAGTACTTC
NA	TRBV3-1/TRBV3-2	TRBJ1-2	NA	CASSQEGGTFLGYTF	TGTGCCAGCAGCCAAGAGGGTGGGACTTTCCTTGGCTACACCTTC
NA	TRBV4-1	TRBJ1-6	NA	CASSPPSSYNSPLHF	TGCGCCAGCAGCCCTCCCAGCTCCTATAATTCACCCCTCCACTTT
TRBD1	TRBV7-3	TRBJ2-5	NA	CASSVTGEVGETQYF	TGTGCCAGCAGCGTAACAGGGGAAGTCGGGGAGACCCAGTACTTC
NA	TRBV5-5	TRBJ1-2	NA	CASNPTGNYGYTF	TGTGCCAGCAACCCTACAGGAAACTATGGCTACACCTTC
NA	TRBV12-5	TRBJ1-5	NA	CASGRSGNQPQHF	TGTGCTAGTGGTCGATCAGGGAATCAGCCCCAGCATTTT
NA	TRBV4-1	TRBJ1-2	NA	CASSQERGNYGYTF	TGCGCCAGCAGCCAGGAAAGGGGTAACTATGGCTACACCTTC
NA	TRBV9	TRBJ1-2	NA	CASSVDRHYGYTF	TGTGCCAGCAGCGTAGACAGACACTATGGCTACACCTTC
NA	TRBV3-1/TRBV3-2	TRBJ1-4	NA	CASSQEARKLFF	TGTGCCAGCAGCCAAGAGGCCCGAAAACTGTTTTTT
NA	TRBV18	TRBJ1-2	once	CASSPVNVRAHGYTF	TGTGCCAGCTCACCTGTTAACGTCAGGGCCCATGGCTACACCTTC
TRBD2	TRBV11-1	TRBJ2-5	NA	CASSFRLAGWQETQYF	TGTGCCAGCAGCTTCCGACTAGCGGGGTGGCAAGAGACCCAGTACTTC
TRBD1	TRBV5-4	TRBJ2-7	NA	CASSQPGQGAREQYF	TGTGCCAGCAGCCAACCGGGACAGGGGGCAAGGGAGCAGTACTTC
NA	TRBV19	TRBJ1-1	NA	CASSPNGRANTEAFF	TGTGCCAGTAGTCCGAATGGCAGGGCGAACACTGAAGCTTTCTTT